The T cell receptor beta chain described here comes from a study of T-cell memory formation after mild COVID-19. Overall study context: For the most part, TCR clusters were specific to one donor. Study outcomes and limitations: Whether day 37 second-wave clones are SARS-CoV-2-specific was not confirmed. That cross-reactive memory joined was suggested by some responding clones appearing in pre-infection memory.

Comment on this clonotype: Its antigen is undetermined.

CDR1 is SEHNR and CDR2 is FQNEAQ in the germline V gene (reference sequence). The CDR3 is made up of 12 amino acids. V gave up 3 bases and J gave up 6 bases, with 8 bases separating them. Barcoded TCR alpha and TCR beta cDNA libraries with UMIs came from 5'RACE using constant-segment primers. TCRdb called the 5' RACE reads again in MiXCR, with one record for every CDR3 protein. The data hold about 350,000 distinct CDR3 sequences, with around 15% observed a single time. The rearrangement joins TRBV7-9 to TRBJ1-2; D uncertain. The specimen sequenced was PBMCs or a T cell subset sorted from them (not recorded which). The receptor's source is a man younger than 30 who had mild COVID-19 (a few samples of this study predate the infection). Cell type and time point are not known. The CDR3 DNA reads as TGTGCCAGCAGCTTGGATTCAAATGGCTACACCTTC. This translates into CASSLDSNGYTF.